These T cell receptor beta chains were read from a single sample in a study of Ad26.COV2.S vaccination and SARS-CoV-2 variants. The repertoire was sequenced with immunoSEQ multiplex PCR; TCRdb's copy has only in-frame clones and lacks some. The table shows 510,000 or so clones, with 87% occurring only once. This specimen was peripheral blood, taken in a trial of Ad26.COV2.S vaccine versus placebo. All receptors derive from a person between 18 and 60 years old who received the Ad26.COV2.S COVID-19 vaccine or a placebo. Both conserved end residues are part of each CDR3. A D gene is named only where the DNA matches it firmly. Size values are once, few and many counts, or a class for expanded clones, and some rows have none.

size	V	D	J	CDR3	DNA
-	TRBV5-1	-	TRBJ2-7	CASSRDEKYEQYF	TGCGCCAGCAGCCGGGACGAAAAGTACGAGCAGTACTTC
-	TRBV6-5	-	TRBJ2-2	CASRPPTQLTGELFF	TGTGCCAGCAGGCCTCCGACACAACTCACCGGGGAGCTGTTTTTT
-	TRBV19	TRBD1	TRBJ2-7	CASSTAGTGSYEQYF	TGTGCCAGTAGTACCGCCGGGACAGGGTCCTACGAGCAGTACTTC
once	TRBV7-3	-	TRBJ1-1	CASSLTGRVGTEAFF	TGTGCCAGCAGCTTAACGGGCAGGGTAGGCACTGAAGCTTTCTTT
-	TRBV2	-	TRBJ2-7	CASIQLLSYEQYF	TGTGCCAGCATCCAGCTCCTGTCCTACGAGCAGTACTTC
few	TRBV7-2	-	TRBJ2-7	CASSLEGSLFSYEQYF	TGTGCCAGCAGCTTAGAGGGCAGCCTTTTTTCCTACGAGCAGTACTTC
-	TRBV7-9	TRBD1	TRBJ2-7	CASSPPRQGVRHEQYF	TGTGCCAGCAGCCCGCCTCGACAGGGGGTTAGGCACGAGCAGTACTTC
-	TRBV11-2	-	TRBJ2-7	CASSVTGYEQYF	TGTGCCAGCAGCGTTACAGGCTACGAGCAGTACTTC
-	TRBV28	TRBD1	TRBJ1-2	CASSPLGQGRANYGYTF	TGTGCCAGCAGTCCCTTGGGACAGGGGAGAGCTAACTATGGCTACACCTTC
-	TRBV19	TRBD2	TRBJ2-5	CASSRRLAGVVETQYF	TGTGCCAGTAGCCGACGACTAGCGGGAGTGGTCGAGACCCAGTACTTC
few	TRBV27	-	TRBJ1-1	CASSSLGREAFF	TGTGCCAGCAGCAGTCTGGGGCGTGAAGCTTTCTTT
-	TRBV6-5	-	TRBJ1-2	CASRPTSRDNYGYTF	TGTGCCAGCAGACCTACCTCCAGGGATAACTATGGCTACACCTTC
-	TRBV6-2/TRBV6-3	TRBD1	TRBJ2-7	CASSYGTGSGWISYEQYF	TGTGCCAGCAGTTACGGGACAGGTAGTGGCTGGATCTCCTACGAGCAGTACTTC
-	TRBV19	TRBD1	TRBJ1-5	CASTHGRTGTYQPQHF	TGTGCCAGTACCCACGGCAGGACAGGGACGTATCAGCCCCAGCATTTT
once	TRBV5-4	TRBD1	TRBJ1-2	CASSSGQGGFGYTF	TGTGCCAGCAGCTCGGGACAGGGGGGCTTTGGCTACACCTTC
-	TRBV7-9	TRBD1	TRBJ1-3	CASSLTGQGGNTIYF	TGTGCCAGCAGCCTAACGGGACAGGGGGGAAACACCATATATTTT
-	TRBV19	-	TRBJ2-2	CASSTEGGRNTGELFF	TGTGCCAGTAGTACCGAGGGGGGTAGGAACACCGGGGAGCTGTTTTTT
-	TRBV4-2	TRBD2	TRBJ2-2	CASSQDRTGGPGTGELFF	TGTGCCAGCAGCCAAGATAGGACGGGAGGGCCGGGCACCGGGGAGCTGTTTTTT
-	TRBV24-1	-	TRBJ1-5	CATSNAGLQPQHF	TGTGCCACCTCCAATGCGGGTTTACAGCCCCAGCATTTT
-	TRBV7-2	-	TRBJ2-7	CASSLGPDTYEQYF	TGTGCCAGCAGCTTAGGCCCCGACACCTACGAGCAGTACTTC
-	TRBV6-2/TRBV6-3	-	TRBJ2-4	CASSYSGVGIQYF	TGTGCCAGCAGTTACTCCGGGGTGGGCATTCAGTACTTC
-	TRBV29-1	-	TRBJ1-5	CSVRETSGAQPQHF	TGCAGCGTTCGGGAGACCTCGGGAGCGCAGCCCCAGCATTTT
few	TRBV7-3	-	TRBJ2-5	CASSNGAGSQETQYF	TGTGCCAGCAGCAACGGGGCAGGGTCACAAGAGACCCAGTACTTC
-	TRBV4-2	TRBD1	TRBJ1-2	CASSPAAGGDYGYTF	TGTGCCAGCAGCCCCGCCGCAGGGGGCGACTATGGCTACACCTTC
once	TRBV5-1	-	TRBJ2-4	CASSLVGADVGIQYF	TGCGCCAGCAGCTTGGTGGGGGCCGATGTAGGCATTCAGTACTTC
-	TRBV27	-	TRBJ1-1	CASSFGAFVTEAFF	TGTGCCAGCAGTTTCGGGGCTTTTGTCACTGAAGCTTTCTTT
-	TRBV30	TRBD1	TRBJ1-2	CAWSDRGDYGYTF	TGTGCCTGGAGTGACAGGGGCGACTATGGCTACACCTTC
-	TRBV25-1	-	TRBJ2-1	CASSESGFGNEQFF	TGTGCCAGCAGTGAATCCGGCTTTGGGAATGAGCAGTTCTTC
-	TRBV6-2/TRBV6-3	-	TRBJ2-1	CASSYSYEQFF	TGTGCCAGCAGTTACTCCTATGAGCAGTTCTTC
-	TRBV15	-	TRBJ2-2	CATSRDDSGTDTGELFF	TGTGCCACCAGCAGAGACGATAGCGGCACGGACACCGGGGAGCTGTTTTTT
-	TRBV7-2	-	TRBJ2-5	CASSLLALGETQYF	TGTGCCAGCAGCTTACTAGCGTTGGGGGAGACCCAGTACTTC
-	TRBV4-3	-	TRBJ2-5	CASSQVSLGSLETQYF	TGCGCCAGCAGCCAAGTATCCTTGGGATCCCTCGAGACCCAGTACTTC
-	TRBV4-2	-	TRBJ2-7	CASSQVSGVQDRPYEQYF	-
-	TRBV10-3	TRBD2	TRBJ2-1	CAISESRLTSGRPYNEQFF	TGTGCCATCAGTGAGTCGAGATTGACTAGCGGGAGGCCCTACAATGAGCAGTTCTTC
-	TRBV5-1	-	TRBJ2-5	CASSLLETQYF	TGCGCCAGCAGTCTTCTTGAGACCCAGTACTTC
-	TRBV7-6	TRBD2	TRBJ2-7	CASSPRTSGSLSEQYF	TGTGCCAGCAGCCCCAGAACTAGCGGGAGTTTATCGGAGCAGTACTTC